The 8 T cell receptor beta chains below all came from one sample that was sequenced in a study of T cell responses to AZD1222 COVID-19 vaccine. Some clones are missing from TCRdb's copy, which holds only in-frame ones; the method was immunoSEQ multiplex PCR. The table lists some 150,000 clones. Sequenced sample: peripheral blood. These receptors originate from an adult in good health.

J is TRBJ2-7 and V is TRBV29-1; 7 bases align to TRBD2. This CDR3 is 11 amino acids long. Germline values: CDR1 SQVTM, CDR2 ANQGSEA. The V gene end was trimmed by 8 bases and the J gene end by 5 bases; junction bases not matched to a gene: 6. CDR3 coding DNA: TGCAGCTTGGGGGGGTTTCACGAGCAGTACTTC. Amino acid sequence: CSLGGFHEQYF.

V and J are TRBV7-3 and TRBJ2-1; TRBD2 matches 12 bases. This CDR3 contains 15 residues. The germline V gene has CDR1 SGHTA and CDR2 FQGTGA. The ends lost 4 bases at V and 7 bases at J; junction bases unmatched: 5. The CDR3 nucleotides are TGTGCCAGCAGCTCTAGCGGGGGGGCTGATAATGAGCAGTTCTTC. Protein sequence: CASSSSGGADNEQFF. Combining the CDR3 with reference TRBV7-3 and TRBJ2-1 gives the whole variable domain GAGVSQTPSNKVTEKGKYVELRCDPISGHTALYWYRQSLGQGPEFLIYFQGTGAADDSGLPNDRFFAVRPEGSVSTLKIQRTERGDSAVYLCASSSSGGADNEQFFGPGTRLTVL.

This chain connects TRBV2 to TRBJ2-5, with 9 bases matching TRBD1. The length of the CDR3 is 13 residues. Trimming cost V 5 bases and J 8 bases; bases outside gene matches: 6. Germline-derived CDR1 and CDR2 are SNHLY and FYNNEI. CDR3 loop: CASSRDREVTQYF. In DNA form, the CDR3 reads TGTGCCAGCAGTAGGGACAGGGAGGTTACCCAGTACTTC.

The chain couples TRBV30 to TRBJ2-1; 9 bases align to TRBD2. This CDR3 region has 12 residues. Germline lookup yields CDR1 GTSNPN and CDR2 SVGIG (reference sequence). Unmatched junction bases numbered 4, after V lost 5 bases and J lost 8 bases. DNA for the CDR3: TGTGCCTGGCGTCGCGGGGGGGATGAGCAGTTCTTC. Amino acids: CAWRRGGDEQFF.

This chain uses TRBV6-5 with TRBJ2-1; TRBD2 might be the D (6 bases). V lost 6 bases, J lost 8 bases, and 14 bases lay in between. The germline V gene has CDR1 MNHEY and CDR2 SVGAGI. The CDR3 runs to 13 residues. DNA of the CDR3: TGTGCCAGCAGGTCGACTAGTCGCGATGAGCAGTTCTTC. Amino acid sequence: CASRSTSRDEQFF.

The DNA for the CDR3 is TGTGCCAGCAGACTAGGGGGGAAGGGCTACACCTTC. This codes for CASRLGGKGYTF. The J gene is TRBJ1-2, the V gene TRBV28; D might be TRBD1 (6 bases). The CDR3 extends over 12 amino acids. Trimming pared 6 bases from V and 8 bases from J, leaving 13 bases between. The V gene's germline CDR1 is MDHEN and CDR2 SYDVKM.

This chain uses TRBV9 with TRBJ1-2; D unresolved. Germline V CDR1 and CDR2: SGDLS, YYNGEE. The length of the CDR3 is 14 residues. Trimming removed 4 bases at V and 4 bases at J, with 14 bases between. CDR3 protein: CASSSRTFRYGYTF. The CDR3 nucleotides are TGTGCCAGCAGCTCTCGGACTTTCCGCTATGGCTACACCTTC. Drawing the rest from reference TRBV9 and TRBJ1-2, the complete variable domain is DSGVTQTPKHLITATGQRVTLRCSPRSGDLSVYWYQQSLDQGLQFLIQYYNGEERAKGNILERFSAQQFPDLHSELNLSSLELGDSALYFCASSSRTFRYGYTFGSGTRLTVV.

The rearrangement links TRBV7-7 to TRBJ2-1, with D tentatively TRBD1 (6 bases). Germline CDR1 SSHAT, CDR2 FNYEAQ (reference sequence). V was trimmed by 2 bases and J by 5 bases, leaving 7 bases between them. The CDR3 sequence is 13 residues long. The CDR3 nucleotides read TGTGCCAGCAGCTTAAACAGGGACAATGAGCAGTTCTTC. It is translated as CASSLNRDNEQFF. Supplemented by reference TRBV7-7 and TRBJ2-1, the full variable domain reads GAGVSQSPRYKVTKRGQDVTLRCDPISSHATLYWYQQALGQGPEFLTYFNYEAQPDKSGLPSDRFSAERPEGSISTLTIQRTEQRDSAMYRCASSLNRDNEQFFGPGTRLTVL.